Listed below are T cell receptor beta chains from one sample, sequenced in a study of Graves' ophthalmopathy and Graves' hyperthyroidism. TCRdb processed the multiplex PCR reads anew with MiXCR; each CDR3 protein has one entry. The sample has hundreds of thousands of distinct CDR3 sequences, roughly 21% seen once. Sequencing was done on a sample of peripheral blood. Source of these receptors: a woman aged 18-29 years with stable Graves' hyperthyroidism. CDR3s include the opening cysteine and the closing phenylalanine or tryptophan. The order of the fields is V gene, CDR3 protein.

TRBV6-5 | CASSYQEWDLNTEAFF
TRBV12-3/TRBV12-4 | CASSFGGLYYKETQYF
TRBV6-2/TRBV6-3 | CASSYTSGSYEQYF
TRBV6-5 | CASSYGESYGYTF
TRBV10-3 | CAISESDRTALGYTF
TRBV28 | CASSFRQNTEAFF
TRBV29-1 | CSVEEPRTYDSGANVLTF
TRBV27 | CASSHTGAKNYEQYF
TRBV5-1 | CASSLGATRETQYF
TRBV2 | CASTKGNTEAFF
TRBV27 | CASGEGGVATEAFF
TRBV6-2/TRBV6-3 | CASSQRTSGRAGANVLTF
TRBV3-1 | CASSPRRGNGYTF
TRBV28 | CASSWAFSDNQPQHF
TRBV9 | CASSSGRGTEAFF
TRBV19 | CASRIGTGLNYGYTF
TRBV2 | CATGEGLAGNTIYF
TRBV12-3/TRBV12-4 | CASSFYSSGQPQHF
TRBV3-1 | CASSQLAAVQETQYF
TRBV7-8 | CASSYSAGKGAQYF
TRBV6-5 | CASSYSTGRAEAFF
TRBV7-8 | CASSRSSGDGETQYF
TRBV7-2 | CASSIATYWEYEQYF
TRBV18 | CASSQTGDYGYTF
TRBV20-1 | CSPAPPSGTRGQYF
TRBV27 | CASSSGMGNQPQHF
TRBV28 | CATGSWGVDGLLSEAFF
TRBV7-2 | CASSSGAIQETQYF
TRBV12-3/TRBV12-4 | CASSDRGGVETQYF
TRBV2 | CASSVRQTWNYGYTF
TRBV28 | CATSGQHYEQYF
TRBV6-2/TRBV6-3 | CASNLAVPSYDQYF
TRBV5-1 | CASSLLQGDNEQYF
TRBV6-2/TRBV6-3 | CASSYTRAGNTIYF
TRBV2 | CASRPGSGKHEQYF
TRBV11-2 | CASSPRTSGFTGELFF
TRBV10-3 | CAISESTLPGDGGPYEQYF
TRBV29-1 | CSVELGEGPDEQYF
TRBV20-1 | CSARAAGPFTYEQYF
TRBV20-1 | CSAPYTTGTETQYF
TRBV20-1 | CSARDAGRDTEAFF
TRBV2 | CASSKNRGSGTGELFF
TRBV6-1 | CASSEETEALYGYTF
TRBV6-2/TRBV6-3 | CASSYRDNTGELFF
TRBV30 | CAWTLAGQPQHF
TRBV6-1 | CASSPARGYGYTF
TRBV6-5 | CASSYLREGTGELFF
TRBV12-3/TRBV12-4 | CASSQTESNTGELFF
TRBV2 | CASSPRLAGGQGEQYF
TRBV19 | CASSSRQEPNTEAFF
TRBV7-9 | CASSRQGGFTEAFF
TRBV12-3/TRBV12-4 | CASSLGRGGAVYF